The rows below give T cell receptor beta chains drawn from one sample of a study of response to subunit inactivated influenza vaccine. A single record per CDR3 protein comes from TCRdb applying MiXCR to the RT-PCR reads. The sample yields 400,000 to 650,000 distinct CDR3 sequences, around 7.7% seen once. The input for sequencing was PBMCs from blood, taken less than 25 months after vaccination. These receptors were taken from a man aged 50 to 69 who received an inactivated influenza vaccine. Each CDR3 is given with its conserved first and last residue.

v_gene	j_gene	CDR3aa
TRBV6-2/TRBV6-3	TRBJ2-2	CATGLAGTNTGELFF
TRBV20-1	TRBJ1-6	CSALGTGSYNSPLHF
TRBV15	TRBJ2-3	CATSRGGLAKTDTQYF
TRBV2	TRBJ2-2	CASSKGTGELFF
TRBV27	TRBJ2-1	CASSPRLAGYYNEQFF
TRBV6-5	TRBJ2-1	CASSWGTKGTVEQFF
TRBV6-5	TRBJ2-6	CASSYSYAGAYSGANVLTF
TRBV28	TRBJ2-7	CASSPSGTASAYEQYF
TRBV20-1	TRBJ2-3	CSARDGSGTDTQYF
TRBV20-1	TRBJ2-1	CSATHNEQFF
TRBV20-1	TRBJ2-6	CSARDLKVSSGANVLTF
TRBV27	TRBJ1-2	CASSFALGGAGYTF
TRBV28	TRBJ2-2	CASISPGQGAGGELFF
TRBV7-2	TRBJ1-1	CASSRGGSMNTEAFF
TRBV2	TRBJ1-2	CASSEGWNYGYTF
TRBV28	TRBJ1-4	CASSLLAGPNEKLFF
TRBV5-1	TRBJ1-2	CASSLTGQGYGYTF
TRBV25-1	TRBJ1-5	CASKNLPKGNQPQHF
TRBV7-9	TRBJ2-6	CASSFGQAGANVLTF
TRBV29-1	TRBJ2-7	CSVEKDYEQYF
TRBV29-1	TRBJ1-2	CSVGLQQNYGYTF
TRBV12-3/TRBV12-4	TRBJ2-7	CASSLGGDFYEQYF
TRBV20-1	TRBJ2-1	CSAAPTSGRGPLDNEQFF
TRBV12-3/TRBV12-4	TRBJ2-7	CASRHTRSGLAGPEQYF
TRBV2	TRBJ2-7	CASRDRVNSYEQYF
TRBV15	TRBJ2-6	CATSRGRYSGANVLTF
TRBV6-5	TRBJ2-4	CASSYSRAGLAKNIQYF
TRBV5-1	TRBJ1-1	CASSLEDGTEAFF
TRBV27	TRBJ2-1	CASSLRRHWTSVNNEQFF
TRBV24-1	TRBJ1-4	CATGTGTANEKLFF
TRBV18	TRBJ1-5	CASSSTTGGLGGNQPQHF
TRBV20-1	TRBJ2-3	CSARDQASGATQYF